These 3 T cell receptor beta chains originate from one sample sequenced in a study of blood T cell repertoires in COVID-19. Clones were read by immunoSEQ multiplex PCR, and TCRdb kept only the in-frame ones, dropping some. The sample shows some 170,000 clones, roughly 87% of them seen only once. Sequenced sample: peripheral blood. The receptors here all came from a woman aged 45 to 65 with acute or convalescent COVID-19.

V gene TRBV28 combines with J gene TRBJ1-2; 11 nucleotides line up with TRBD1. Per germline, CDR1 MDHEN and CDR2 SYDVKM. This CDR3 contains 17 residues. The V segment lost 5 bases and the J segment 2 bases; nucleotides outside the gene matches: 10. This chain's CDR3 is CASSRFWTGGANYGYTF. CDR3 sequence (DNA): TGTGCCAGCAGTAGATTTTGGACAGGGGGCGCGAACTATGGCTACACCTTC.

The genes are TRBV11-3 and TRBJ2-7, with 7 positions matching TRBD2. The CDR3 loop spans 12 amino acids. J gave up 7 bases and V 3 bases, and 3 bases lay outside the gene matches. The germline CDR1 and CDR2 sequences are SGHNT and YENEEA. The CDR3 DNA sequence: TGTGCCAGCAGCTTGGCAGCGGGGGAGCAGTACTTC. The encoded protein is CASSLAAGEQYF.

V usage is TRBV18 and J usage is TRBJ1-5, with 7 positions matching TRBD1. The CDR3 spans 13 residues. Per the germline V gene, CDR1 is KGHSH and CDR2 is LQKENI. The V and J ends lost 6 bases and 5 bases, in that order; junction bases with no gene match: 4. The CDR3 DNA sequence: TGTGCCAGCTCCCTTGACAGGGATCAGCCCCAGCATTTT. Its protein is CASSLDRDQPQHF. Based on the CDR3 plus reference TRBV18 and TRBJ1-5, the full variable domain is NAGVMQNPRHLVRRRGQEARLRCSPMKGHSHVYWYRQLPEEGLKFMVYLQKENIIDESGMPKERFSAEFPKEGPSILRIQQVVRGDSAAYFCASSLDRDQPQHFGDGTRLSIL.